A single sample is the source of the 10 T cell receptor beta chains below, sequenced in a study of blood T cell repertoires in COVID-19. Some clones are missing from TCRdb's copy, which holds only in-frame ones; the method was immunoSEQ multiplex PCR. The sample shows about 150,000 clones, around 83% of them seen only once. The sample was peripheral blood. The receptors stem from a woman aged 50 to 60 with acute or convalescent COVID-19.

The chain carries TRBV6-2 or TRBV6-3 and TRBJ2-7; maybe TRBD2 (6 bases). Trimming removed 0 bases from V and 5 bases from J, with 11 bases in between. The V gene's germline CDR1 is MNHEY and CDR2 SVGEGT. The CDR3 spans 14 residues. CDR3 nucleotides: TGTGCCAGCAGTTACTCGAGGACTATGAACGAGCAGTACTTC. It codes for CASSYSRTMNEQYF.

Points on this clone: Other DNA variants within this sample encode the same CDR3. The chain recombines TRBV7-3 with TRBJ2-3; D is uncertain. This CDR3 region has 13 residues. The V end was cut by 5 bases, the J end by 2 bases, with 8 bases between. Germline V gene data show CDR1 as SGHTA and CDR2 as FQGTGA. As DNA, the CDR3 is TGTGCCAGCAGCCCCAGTGTCACAGATACGCAGTATTTT. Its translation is CASSPSVTDTQYF. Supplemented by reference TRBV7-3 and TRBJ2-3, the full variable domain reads GAGVSQTPSNKVTEKGKYVELRCDPISGHTALYWYRQSLGQGPEFLIYFQGTGAADDSGLPNDRFFAVRPEGSVSTLKIQRTERGDSAVYLCASSPSVTDTQYFGPGTRLTVL.

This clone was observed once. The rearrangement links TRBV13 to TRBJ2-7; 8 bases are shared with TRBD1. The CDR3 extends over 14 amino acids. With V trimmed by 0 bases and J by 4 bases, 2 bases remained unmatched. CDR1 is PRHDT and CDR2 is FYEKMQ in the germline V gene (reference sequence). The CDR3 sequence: CASSLGDRVYEQYF. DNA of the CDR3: TGTGCCAGCAGCTTAGGGGACAGGGTGTACGAGCAGTACTTC.

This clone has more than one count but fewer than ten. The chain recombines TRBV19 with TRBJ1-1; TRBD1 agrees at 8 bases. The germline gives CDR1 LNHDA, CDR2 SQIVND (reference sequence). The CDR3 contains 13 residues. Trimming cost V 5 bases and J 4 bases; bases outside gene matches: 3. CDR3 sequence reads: CASSVTGGTEAFF. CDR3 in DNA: TGTGCCAGTAGTGTCACAGGGGGCACTGAAGCTTTCTTT. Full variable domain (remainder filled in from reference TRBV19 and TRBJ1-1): DGGITQSPKYLFRKEGQNVTLSCEQNLNHDAMYWYRQDPGQGLRLIYYSQIVNDFQKGDIAEGYSVSREKKESFPLTVTSAQKNPTAFYLCASSVTGGTEAFFGQGTRLTVV.

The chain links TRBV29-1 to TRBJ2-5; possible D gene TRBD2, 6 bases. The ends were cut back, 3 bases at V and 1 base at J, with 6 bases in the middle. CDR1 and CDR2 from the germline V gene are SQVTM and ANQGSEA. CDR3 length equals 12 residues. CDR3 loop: CSVEEGQETQYF. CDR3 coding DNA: TGCAGCGTTGAGGAGGGCCAAGAGACCCAGTACTTC. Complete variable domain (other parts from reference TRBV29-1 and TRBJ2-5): SAVISQKPSRDICQRGTSLTIQCQVDSQVTMMFWYRQQPGQSLTLIATANQGSEATYESGFVIDKFPISRPNLTFSTLTVSNMSPEDSSIYLCSVEEGQETQYFGPGTRLLVL.

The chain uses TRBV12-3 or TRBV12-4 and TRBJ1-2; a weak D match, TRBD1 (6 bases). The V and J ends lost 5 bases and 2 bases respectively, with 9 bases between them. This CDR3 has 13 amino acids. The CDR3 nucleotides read TGTGCCAGCAGTATGACAGGAAACTATGGCTACACCTTC. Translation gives CASSMTGNYGYTF.

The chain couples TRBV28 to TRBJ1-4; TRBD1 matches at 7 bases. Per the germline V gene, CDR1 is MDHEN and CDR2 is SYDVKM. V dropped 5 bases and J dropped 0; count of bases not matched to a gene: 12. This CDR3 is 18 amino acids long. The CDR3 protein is CASSPGQTRGPTNEKLFF. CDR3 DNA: TGTGCCAGCAGTCCGGGACAGACGAGGGGCCCAACTAATGAAAAACTGTTTTTT. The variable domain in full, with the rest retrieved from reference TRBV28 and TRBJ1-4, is DVKVTQSSRYLVKRTGEKVFLECVQDMDHENMFWYRQDPGLGLRLIYFSYDVKMKEKGDIPEGYSVSREKKERFSLILESASTNQTSMYLCASSPGQTRGPTNEKLFFGSGTQLSVL.

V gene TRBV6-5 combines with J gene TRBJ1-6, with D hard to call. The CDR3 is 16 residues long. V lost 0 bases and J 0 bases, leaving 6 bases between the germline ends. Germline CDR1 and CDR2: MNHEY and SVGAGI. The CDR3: CASSYSESSYNSPLHF. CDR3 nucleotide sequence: TGTGCCAGCAGTTACTCGGAGAGCTCCTATAATTCACCCCTCCACTTT.

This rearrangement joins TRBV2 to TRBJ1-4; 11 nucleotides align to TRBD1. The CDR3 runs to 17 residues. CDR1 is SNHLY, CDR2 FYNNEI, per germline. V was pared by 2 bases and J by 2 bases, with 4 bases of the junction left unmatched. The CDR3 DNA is TGTGCCAGCAGTGAACGGACAGGGGGCCTGACTAATGAAAAACTGTTTTTT. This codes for CASSERTGGLTNEKLFF.

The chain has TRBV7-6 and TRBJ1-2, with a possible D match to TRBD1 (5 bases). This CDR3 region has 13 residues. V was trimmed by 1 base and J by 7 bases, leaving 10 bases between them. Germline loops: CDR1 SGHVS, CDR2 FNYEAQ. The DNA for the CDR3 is TGTGCCAGCAGCTTAGGTTCCGGGGGTGGCTACACCTTC. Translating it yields CASSLGSGGGYTF. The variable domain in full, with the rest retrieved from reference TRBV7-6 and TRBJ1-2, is GAGVSQSPRYKVTKRGQDVALRCDPISGHVSLYWYRQALGQGPEFLTYFNYEAQQDKSGLPNDRFSAERPEGSISTLTIQRTEQRDSAMYRCASSLGSGGGYTFGSGTRLTVV.